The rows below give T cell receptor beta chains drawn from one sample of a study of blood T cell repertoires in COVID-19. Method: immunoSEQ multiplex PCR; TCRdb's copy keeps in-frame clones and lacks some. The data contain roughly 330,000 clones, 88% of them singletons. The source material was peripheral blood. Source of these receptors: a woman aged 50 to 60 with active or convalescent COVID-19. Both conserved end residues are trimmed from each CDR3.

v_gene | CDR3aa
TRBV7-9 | ASSSRTSPVQY
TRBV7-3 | ASSSTRAGVGEQF
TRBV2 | ASRDRTNTEAF
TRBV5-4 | ASSLVVRGSYNEQF
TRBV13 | ASSPGLRQTQY
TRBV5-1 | ASSPRPGVGETQY
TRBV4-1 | ASSQDNGGETQY
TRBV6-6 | ASSSPLPGHEQY
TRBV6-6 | ASEPWDSNEKLF
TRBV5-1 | ASSLGGGSSYNEQF
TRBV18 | ASSPLTGANVLT
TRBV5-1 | ASSQVAGGTDTQY
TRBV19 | ASSIDYRGYEQY
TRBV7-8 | ASSLGGQGAYEQY
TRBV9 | ASSVGSREETQY
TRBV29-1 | SVRGLGEQY
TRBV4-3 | ASSPDGQVADTQY
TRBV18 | ASSPRTFQETQY
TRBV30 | AWSGRLAETDTQY
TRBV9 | ASSEAAGGLYGYT
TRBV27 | ASRTEARDMNTEAF
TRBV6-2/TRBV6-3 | ASSYTTGGSEAF
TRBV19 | ASSTPQRGYNEQF
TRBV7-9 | ASSPGAGGEMDYGYT
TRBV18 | ASSPLAAPETQY
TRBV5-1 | ASSLAAETDTQY
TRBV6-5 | ASSYSGLAGVNEQF
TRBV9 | ASSGIMENTIY
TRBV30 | AWRTGYNEQF
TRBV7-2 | ASSLTGGPDTQY